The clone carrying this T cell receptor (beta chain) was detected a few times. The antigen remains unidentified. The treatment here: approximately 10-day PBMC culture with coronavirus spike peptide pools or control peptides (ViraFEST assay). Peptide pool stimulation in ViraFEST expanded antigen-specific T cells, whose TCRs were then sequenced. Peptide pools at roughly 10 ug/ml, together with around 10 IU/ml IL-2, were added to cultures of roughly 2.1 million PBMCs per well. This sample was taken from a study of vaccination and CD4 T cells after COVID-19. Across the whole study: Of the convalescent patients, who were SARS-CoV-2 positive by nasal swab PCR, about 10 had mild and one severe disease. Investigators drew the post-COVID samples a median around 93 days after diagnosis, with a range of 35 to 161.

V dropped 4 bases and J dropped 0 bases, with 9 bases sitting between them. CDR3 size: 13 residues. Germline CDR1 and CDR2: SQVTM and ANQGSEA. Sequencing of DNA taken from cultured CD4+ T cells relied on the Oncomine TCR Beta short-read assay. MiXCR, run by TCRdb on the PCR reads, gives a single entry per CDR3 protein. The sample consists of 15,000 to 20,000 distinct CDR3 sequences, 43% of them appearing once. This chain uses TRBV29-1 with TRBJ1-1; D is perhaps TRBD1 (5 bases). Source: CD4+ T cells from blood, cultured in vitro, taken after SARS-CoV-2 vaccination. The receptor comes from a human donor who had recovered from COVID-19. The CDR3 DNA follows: TGCAGCGTTGCCGGGGACGTGAACACTGAAGCTTTCTTT. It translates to CSVAGDVNTEAFF.